The T cell receptor beta chain under discussion was sequenced for a study of siplizumab effects on memory and regulatory T cells. Clones were read by immunoSEQ multiplex PCR, and TCRdb kept only the in-frame ones, dropping some. The data hold approximately 94,000 clones, with more than 90% observed a single time. V dropped 1 base and J dropped 5 bases, with 20 bases sitting between them. The CDR3 sequence is 17 residues long. From germline, CDR1 is LGHNA and CDR2 YNFKEQ. J is TRBJ2-5 and V is TRBV4-2, with D unresolved. This receptor was taken from a human donor in good health. Sequenced input: CD4+ T cells sorted from blood. DNA for the CDR3: TGTGCCAGCAGCCAAGGGGTCGTGAAGCAAAACGGGGAGACCCAGTACTTC. Translation gives CASSQGVVKQNGETQYF.